This TCR beta chain was captured in a study of blood T cell repertoires in COVID-19. Study information: Researchers got acute and convalescent COVID-19 samples from the United States, Italy and Spain. PBMCs, B-cell-depleted T cells, or T cells provided the cDNA or gDNA that made up the material.

Per the authors' pipeline: How many nucleated cells were present was estimated from reference gene primer amplification. Measured with immunoSEQ multiplex PCR; TCRdb has only the in-frame clones, and not every one. The V and J calls and clone size are taken from that table; D and trimming were inferred from the DNA. The repertoire includes about 190,000 clones, around 80% of them detected once, and around 21% sits in the top ten. CDR1 and CDR2 (germline): LNHDA, SQIVND (reference sequence). V lost 4 bases and J lost 5; bases outside the gene matches: 6. The CDR3 is 14 residues long. Sequenced sample: peripheral blood. The J gene is TRBJ2-5, the V gene TRBV19; 8 bases line up with TRBD1. The TCR was taken from a human donor in a cohort sampled during active COVID-19. The CDR3 nucleotides are TGTGCCAGTAGTACCTCAGGGGGCTGGGAGACCCAGTACTTC. The encoded protein is CASSTSGGWETQYF.